This T cell receptor beta chain stems from a study of T-cell memory formation after mild COVID-19. About the research overall: Largely, the TCR clusters proved donor specific.

5'RACE primed from the constant segment yielded TCR alpha and TCR beta cDNA libraries bearing sample barcodes and UMIs. TCRdb redid the calling of the 5' RACE reads with MiXCR, one entry per CDR3 protein. Of some 180,000 distinct CDR3 sequences listed, 10% to 15% are singletons. A remark on this clonotype: Its antigen is currently unknown.

General study points: CD4/CD8 balance characterized clones contracting day 15 to 85, and CD4+ skew characterized later expanders.

The receptor was derived from a man aged 18 to 29 who had mild COVID-19 (a few samples of this study predate the infection). Cell type and time point are not known. Material for sequencing was PBMCs or a T cell subset sorted from them (not recorded which).

In DNA form, the CDR3 reads TGCAGCGTTGAGAGGGGATATGGCTACACCTTC. The encoded protein is CSVERGYGYTF. This rearrangement joins TRBV29-1 to TRBJ1-2; possible D gene TRBD1, 5 bases. Germline V gene data show CDR1 as SQVTM and CDR2 as ANQGSEA. CDR3 size: 11 residues. Trimming shortened V by 3 bases and J by 5 bases, and 7 bases separated the two germline ends.